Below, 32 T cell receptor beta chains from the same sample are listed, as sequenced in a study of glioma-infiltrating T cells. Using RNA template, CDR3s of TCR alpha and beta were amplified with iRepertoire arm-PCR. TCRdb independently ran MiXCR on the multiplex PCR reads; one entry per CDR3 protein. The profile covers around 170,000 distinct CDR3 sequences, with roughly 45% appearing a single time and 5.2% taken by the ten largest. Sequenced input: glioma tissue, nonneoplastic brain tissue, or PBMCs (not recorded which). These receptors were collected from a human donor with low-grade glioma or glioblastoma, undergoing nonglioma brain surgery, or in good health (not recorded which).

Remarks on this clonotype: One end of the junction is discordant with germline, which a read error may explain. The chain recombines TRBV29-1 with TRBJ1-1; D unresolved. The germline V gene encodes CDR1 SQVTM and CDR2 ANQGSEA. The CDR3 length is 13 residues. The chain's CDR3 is CSATRTVKTEAFF. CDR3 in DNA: TGCAGCGCTACCCGGACGGTGAAGACTGAAGCTTTCTTT.

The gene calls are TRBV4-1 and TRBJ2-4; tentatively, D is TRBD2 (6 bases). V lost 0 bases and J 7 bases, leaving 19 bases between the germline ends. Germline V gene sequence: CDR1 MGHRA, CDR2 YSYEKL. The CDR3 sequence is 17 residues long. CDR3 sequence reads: CASSQERSGLASNIQYF. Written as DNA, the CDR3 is TGCGCCAGCAGCCAAGAACGAAGTGGGCTAGCGTCCAACATTCAGTACTTC.

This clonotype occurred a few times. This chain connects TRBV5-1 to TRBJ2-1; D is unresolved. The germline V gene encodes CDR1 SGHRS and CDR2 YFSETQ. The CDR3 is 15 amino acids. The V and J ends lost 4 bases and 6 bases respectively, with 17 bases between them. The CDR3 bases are TGCGCCAGCAGCATCGTCATCGGCCGGGTCAATGAGCAGTTCTTC. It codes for CASSIVIGRVNEQFF.

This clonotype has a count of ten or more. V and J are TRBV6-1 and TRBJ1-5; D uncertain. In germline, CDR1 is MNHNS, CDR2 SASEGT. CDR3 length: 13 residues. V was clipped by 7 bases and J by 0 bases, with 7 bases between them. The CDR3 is CASILDSNQPQHF. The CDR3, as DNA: TGTGCCAGCATATTGGATAGCAATCAGCCCCAGCATTTT.

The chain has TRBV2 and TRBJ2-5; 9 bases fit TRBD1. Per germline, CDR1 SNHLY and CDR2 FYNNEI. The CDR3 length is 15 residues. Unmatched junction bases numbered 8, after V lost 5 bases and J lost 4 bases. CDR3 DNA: TGTGCCAGCAGTTCGCGCACAGGGGGCCCAGAGACCCAGTACTTC. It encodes CASSSRTGGPETQYF.

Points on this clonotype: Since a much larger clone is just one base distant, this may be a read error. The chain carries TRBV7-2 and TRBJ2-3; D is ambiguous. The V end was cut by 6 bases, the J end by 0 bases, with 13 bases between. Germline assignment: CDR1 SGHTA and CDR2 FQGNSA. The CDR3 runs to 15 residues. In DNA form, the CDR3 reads TGTGCCAGCAGACAAAGTGTCGGGAGCACAGATACGCAGTATTTT. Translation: CASRQSVGSTDTQYF.

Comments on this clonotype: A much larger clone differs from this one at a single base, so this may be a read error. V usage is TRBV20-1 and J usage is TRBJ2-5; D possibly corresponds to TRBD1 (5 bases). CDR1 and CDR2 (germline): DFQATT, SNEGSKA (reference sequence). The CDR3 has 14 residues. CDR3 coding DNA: TGCAGTGCTAGAGCCCTCCGACAGCAAGAGAACCAGTACTTC. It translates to CSARALRQQENQYF.

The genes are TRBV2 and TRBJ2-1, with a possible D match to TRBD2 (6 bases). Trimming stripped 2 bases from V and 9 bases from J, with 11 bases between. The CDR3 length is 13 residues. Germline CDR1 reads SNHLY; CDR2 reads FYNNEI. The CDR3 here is CASSEPPRGEQFF. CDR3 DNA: TGTGCCAGCAGTGAACCCCCGCGGGGTGAGCAGTTCTTC.

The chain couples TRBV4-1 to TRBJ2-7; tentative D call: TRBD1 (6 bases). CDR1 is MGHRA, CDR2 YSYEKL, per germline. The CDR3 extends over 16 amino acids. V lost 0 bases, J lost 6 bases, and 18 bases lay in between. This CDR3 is CASSQDNRERDSEQYF. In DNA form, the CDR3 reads TGCGCCAGCAGCCAAGACAACAGGGAAAGGGATTCCGAGCAGTACTTC.

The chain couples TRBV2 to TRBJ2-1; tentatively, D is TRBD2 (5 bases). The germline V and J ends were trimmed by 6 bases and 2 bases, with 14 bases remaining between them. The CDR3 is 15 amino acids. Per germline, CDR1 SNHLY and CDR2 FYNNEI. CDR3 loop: CASRRTVQTYNEQFF. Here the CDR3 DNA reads TGTGCCAGCAGGCGGACTGTACAAACCTACAATGAGCAGTTCTTC. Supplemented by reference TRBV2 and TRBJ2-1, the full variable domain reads EPEVTQTPSHQVTQMGQEVILRCVPISNHLYFYWYRQILGQKVEFLVSFYNNEISEKSEIFDDQFSVERPDGSNFTLKIRSTKLEDSAMYFCASRRTVQTYNEQFFGPGTRLTVL.

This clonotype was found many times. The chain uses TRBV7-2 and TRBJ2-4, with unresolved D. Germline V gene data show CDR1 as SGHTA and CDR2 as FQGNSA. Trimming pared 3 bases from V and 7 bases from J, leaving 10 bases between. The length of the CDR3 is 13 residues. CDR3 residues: CASSFDRSNIQYF. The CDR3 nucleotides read TGTGCCAGCAGCTTTGACCGATCGAACATTCAGTACTTC.

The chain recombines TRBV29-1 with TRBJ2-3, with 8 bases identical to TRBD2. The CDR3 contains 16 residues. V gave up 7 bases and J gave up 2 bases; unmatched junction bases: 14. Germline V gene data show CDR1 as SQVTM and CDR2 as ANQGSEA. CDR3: CSGRQYSSGLTDTQYF. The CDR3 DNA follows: TGCAGCGGTCGACAATACTCTAGCGGGCTCACAGATACGCAGTATTTT.

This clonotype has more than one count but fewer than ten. The chain's CDR3 is CSVAPGATYEQYF. CDR3 in DNA: TGCAGCGTTGCACCAGGGGCCACCTACGAGCAGTACTTC. The gene calls are TRBV29-1 and TRBJ2-7, with D possibly matching TRBD1 (6 bases). Per the germline V gene, CDR1 is SQVTM and CDR2 is ANQGSEA. The CDR3 loop spans 13 amino acids. V was cut by 4 bases and J by 2 bases, with 12 bases left in between.

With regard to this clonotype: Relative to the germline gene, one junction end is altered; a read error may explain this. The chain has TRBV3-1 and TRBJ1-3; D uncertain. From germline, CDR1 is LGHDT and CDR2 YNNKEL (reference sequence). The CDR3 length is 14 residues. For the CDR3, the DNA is TGTGCCATCAGCCAGATCCCGCCTGGAAACACCATATATTTT. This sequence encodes CAISQIPPGNTIYF.

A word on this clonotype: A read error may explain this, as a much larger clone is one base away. The CDR3 protein is CASSSPGTSMTGTQYF. For the CDR3, the DNA is TGTGCCAGCAGTTCTCCCGGTACAAGCATGACAGGTACGCAGTATTTT. V is TRBV6-5 and J is TRBJ2-3; weak D call: TRBD1 (6 bases). The CDR3 sequence is 16 residues long. Germline V CDR1 and CDR2: MNHEY, SVGAGI.

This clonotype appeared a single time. The CDR3 reads CASSESWGALTKNIQYF. The DNA for the CDR3 is TGTGCCAGCAGTGAATCTTGGGGGGCGCTGACCAAAAACATTCAGTACTTC. The chain recombines TRBV25-1 with TRBJ2-4; D tentatively reads TRBD1 or TRBD2 (6 bases each). Trimming pared 1 base from V and 2 bases from J, leaving 15 bases between. Germline-derived CDR1 and CDR2 are MGHDK and SYGVNS. CDR3 size: 17 residues.

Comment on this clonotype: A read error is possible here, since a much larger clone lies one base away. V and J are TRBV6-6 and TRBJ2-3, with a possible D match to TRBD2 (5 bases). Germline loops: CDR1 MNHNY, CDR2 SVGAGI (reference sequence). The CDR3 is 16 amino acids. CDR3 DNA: TGTGCCAGCAGTCGAGATTCCGGGATGAACACATATACGCAGTATTTT. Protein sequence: CASSRDSGMNTYTQYF.

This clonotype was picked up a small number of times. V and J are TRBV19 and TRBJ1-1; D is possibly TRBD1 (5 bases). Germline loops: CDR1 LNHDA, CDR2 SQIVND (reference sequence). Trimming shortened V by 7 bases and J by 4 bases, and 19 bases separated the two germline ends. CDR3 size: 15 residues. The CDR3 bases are TGTGCCAGTACCAAAGAGGGGAAGGTGAGCACTGAAGCTTTCTTT. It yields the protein CASTKEGKVSTEAFF.

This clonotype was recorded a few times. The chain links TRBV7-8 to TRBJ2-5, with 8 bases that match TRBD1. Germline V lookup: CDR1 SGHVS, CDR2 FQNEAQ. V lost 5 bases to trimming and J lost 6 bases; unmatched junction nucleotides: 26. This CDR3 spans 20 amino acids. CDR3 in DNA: TGTGCCAGCAGCCCGGACAGGGTCTTTTCTTTTAGGTTTTCTACGAAGACCCAGTACTTC. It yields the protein CASSPDRVFSFRFSTKTQYF.

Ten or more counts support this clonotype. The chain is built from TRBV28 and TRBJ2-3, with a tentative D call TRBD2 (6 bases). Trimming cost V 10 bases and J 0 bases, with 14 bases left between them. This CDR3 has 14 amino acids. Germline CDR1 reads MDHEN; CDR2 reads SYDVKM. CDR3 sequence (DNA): TGTGCCACCAAGGGCGGGGTGAGCACAGATACGCAGTATTTT. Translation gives CATKGGVSTDTQYF.

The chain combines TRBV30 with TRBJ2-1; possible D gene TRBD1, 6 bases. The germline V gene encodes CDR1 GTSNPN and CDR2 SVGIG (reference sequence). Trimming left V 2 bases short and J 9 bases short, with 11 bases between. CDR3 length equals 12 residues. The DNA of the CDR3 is TGTGCCTGGAGTCAGGGGTTTGGTGAGCAGTTCTTC. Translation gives CAWSQGFGEQFF. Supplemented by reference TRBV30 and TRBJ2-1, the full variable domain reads SQTIHQWPATLVQPVGSPLSLECTVEGTSNPNLYWYRQAAGRGLQLLFYSVGIGQISSEVPQNLSASRPQDRQFILSSKKLLLSDSGFYLCAWSQGFGEQFFGPGTRLTVL.

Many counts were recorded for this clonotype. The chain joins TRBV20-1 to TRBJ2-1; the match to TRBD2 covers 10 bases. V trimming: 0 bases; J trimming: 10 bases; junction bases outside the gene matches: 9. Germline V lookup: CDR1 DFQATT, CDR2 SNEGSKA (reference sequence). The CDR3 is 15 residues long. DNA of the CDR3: TGCAGTGCTAGAGATCCCCTAGCGGGAGAGGGCGAGCAGTTCTTC. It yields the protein CSARDPLAGEGEQFF.

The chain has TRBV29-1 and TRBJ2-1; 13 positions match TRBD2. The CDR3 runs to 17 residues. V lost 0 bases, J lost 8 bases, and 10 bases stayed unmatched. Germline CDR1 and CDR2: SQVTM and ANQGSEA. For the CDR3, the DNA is TGCAGCGTTGAAGATCCTTTGACTAGCGGGAGGAAGTATGAGCAGTTCTTC. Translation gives CSVEDPLTSGRKYEQFF.

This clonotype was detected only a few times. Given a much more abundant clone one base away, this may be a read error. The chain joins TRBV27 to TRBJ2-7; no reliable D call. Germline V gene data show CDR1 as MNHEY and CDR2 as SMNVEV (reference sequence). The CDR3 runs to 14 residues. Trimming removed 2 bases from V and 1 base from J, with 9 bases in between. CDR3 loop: CASSLQESSYEQYF. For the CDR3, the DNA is TGTGCCAGCAGTTTACAGGAAAGTTCCTACGAGCAGTACTTC.

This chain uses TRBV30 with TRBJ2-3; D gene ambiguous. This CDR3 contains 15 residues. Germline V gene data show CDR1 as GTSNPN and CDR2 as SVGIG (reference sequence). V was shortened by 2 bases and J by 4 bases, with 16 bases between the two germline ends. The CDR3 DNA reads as TGTGCCTGGAGTCCTAGTTCTCAGGCCCCAGATACGCAGTATTTT. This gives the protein CAWSPSSQAPDTQYF.

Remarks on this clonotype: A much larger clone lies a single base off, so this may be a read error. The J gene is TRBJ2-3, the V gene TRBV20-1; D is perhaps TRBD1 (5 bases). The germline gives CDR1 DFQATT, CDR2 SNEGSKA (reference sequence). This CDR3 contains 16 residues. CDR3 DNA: TGCAGGGCTAGAGATACGAATCCCCGCAGGGTATATACGCAGTATTTT. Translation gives CRARDTNPRRVYTQYF.

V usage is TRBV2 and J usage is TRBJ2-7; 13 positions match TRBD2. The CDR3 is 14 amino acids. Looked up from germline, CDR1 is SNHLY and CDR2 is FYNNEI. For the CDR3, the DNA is TGTTCCATCAGTGGACTAGCGGGAGCCTACGAGCAGTACTTC. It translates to CSISGLAGAYEQYF.

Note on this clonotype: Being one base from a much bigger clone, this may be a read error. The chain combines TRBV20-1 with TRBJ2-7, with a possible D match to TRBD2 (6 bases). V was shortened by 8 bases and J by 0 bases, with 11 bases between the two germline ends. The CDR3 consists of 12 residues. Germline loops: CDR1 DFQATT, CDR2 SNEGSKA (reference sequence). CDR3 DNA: TGCAGTTCTTGGGAGGCCTCCTACGAGCAGTACTTC. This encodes CSSWEASYEQYF.

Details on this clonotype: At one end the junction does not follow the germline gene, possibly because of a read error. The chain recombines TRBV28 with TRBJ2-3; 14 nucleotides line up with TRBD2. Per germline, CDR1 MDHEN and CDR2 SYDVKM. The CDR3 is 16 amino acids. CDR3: CASTPGTSGRLDTQYF. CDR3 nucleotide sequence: TGTGCTAGCACTCCCGGGACTAGCGGGAGACTAGATACGCAGTATTTT.

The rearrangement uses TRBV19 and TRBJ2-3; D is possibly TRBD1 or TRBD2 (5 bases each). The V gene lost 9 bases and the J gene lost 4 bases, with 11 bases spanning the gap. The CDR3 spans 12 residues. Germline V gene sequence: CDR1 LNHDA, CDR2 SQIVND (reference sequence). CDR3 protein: CASLWDPDTQYF. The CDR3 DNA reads TGTGCCAGCCTCTGGGACCCAGATACGCAGTATTTT.

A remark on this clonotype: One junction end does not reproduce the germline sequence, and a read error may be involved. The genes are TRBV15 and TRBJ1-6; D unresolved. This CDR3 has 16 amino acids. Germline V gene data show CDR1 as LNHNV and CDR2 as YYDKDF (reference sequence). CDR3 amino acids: CATSRELGEADSPFHF. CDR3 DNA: TGTGCCACCAGCAGAGAACTGGGAGAGGCCGATTCACCCTTCCACTTT.

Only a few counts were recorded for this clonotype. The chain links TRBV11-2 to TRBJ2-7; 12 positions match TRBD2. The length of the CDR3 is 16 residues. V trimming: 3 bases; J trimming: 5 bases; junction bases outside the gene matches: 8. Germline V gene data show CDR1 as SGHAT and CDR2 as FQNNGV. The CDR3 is CASSLVTSGRSHEQYF. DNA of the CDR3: TGTGCCAGCAGCTTGGTGACTAGCGGGAGATCCCACGAGCAGTACTTC.